The 31 T cell receptor beta chains below come from one sample, sequenced in a study of T cell repertoires in cytomegalovirus infection. In TCRdb, the reads were re-called with MiXCR into one record per CDR3 protein. The profile shows about 740,000 distinct CDR3 sequences, about a third of them singletons. The sample taken for sequencing was PBMCs. These TCRs come from a human donor in good health (CMV status not recorded). Some clones in this sample may be carry-over from other donors' samples.

A few counts support this clonotype. The rearrangement links TRBV7-9 to TRBJ2-7; tentatively, D is TRBD1 (5 bases). V gave up 5 bases and J gave up 3 bases, with 23 bases separating them. CDR3 length: 17 residues. From germline, CDR1 is SEHNR and CDR2 FQNEAQ (reference sequence). The CDR3 region has the DNA TGTGCCAGCAGCACCACAGACAGTAACAGCCCCTACTACGAGCAGTACTTC. Translation gives CASSTTDSNSPYYEQYF.

This clonotype came up a few times. The chain combines TRBV20-1 with TRBJ1-4; possible D gene TRBD1, 5 bases. Germline V lookup: CDR1 DFQATT, CDR2 SNEGSKA (reference sequence). The V end was cut by 3 bases, the J end by 7 bases, with 9 bases between. The CDR3 consists of 12 residues. The DNA for the CDR3 is TGCAGTGCTAGTGGGAGGGGTGAAAAACTGTTTTTT. Encoded protein: CSASGRGEKLFF.

This chain joins TRBV7-2 and TRBJ1-1; D ambiguous. Between the trimmed V and J ends, which lost 1 base and 10 bases, there was a span of 13 bases. Germline assignment: CDR1 SGHTA and CDR2 FQGNSA. The CDR3 extends over 13 amino acids. For the CDR3, the DNA is TGTGCCAGCAGCTTAGATGGCGTGTTAGGAGCTTTCTTT. Translated: CASSLDGVLGAFF. The entire variable domain, with the rest obtained from reference TRBV7-2 and TRBJ1-1, is as follows: GAGVSQSPSNKVTEKGKDVELRCDPISGHTALYWYRQSLGQGLEFLIYFQGNSAPDKSGLPSDRFSAERTGGSVSTLTIQRTQQEDSAVYLCASSLDGVLGAFFGQGTRLTVV.

About this clonotype itself: An end of the junction does not agree with germline; a read error may underlie this. The rearrangement uses TRBV6-1 and TRBJ2-1; 8 bases are a match to TRBD2. Germline CDR1 is MNHNS and CDR2 is SASEGT. The CDR3 loop spans 16 amino acids. CDR3 nucleotide sequence: TGTGCCAGCATTGAAAGCCGTAGCGGGATCAGGGATGAGCAGTTCTTC. It translates to CASIESRSGIRDEQFF.

Comment on this clonotype: Its ends do not fully match the called genes, so a read error is possible. This chain connects TRBV7-2 to TRBJ2-2; perhaps TRBD1 as D (6 bases). Per the germline V gene, CDR1 is SGHTA and CDR2 is FQGNSA. The CDR3 is made up of 15 amino acids. The CDR3 DNA reads as TGTGCCAGCAGCTACAGGGACATTAACACCGGGGAGCGGTTTTTT. Translating it yields CASSYRDINTGERFF.

This clonotype was counted only a few times. The chain recombines TRBV2 with TRBJ2-3; 8 positions match TRBD2. The CDR3 covers 16 residues. Germline loops: CDR1 SNHLY, CDR2 FYNNEI. The V gene end was trimmed by 3 bases and the J gene end by 0 bases; junction bases not matched to a gene: 5. Written as DNA, the CDR3 is TGTGCCAGCAGTGACGGGCGGGGGGCAAGCACAGATACGCAGTATTTT. Translated: CASSDGRGASTDTQYF.

The chain is built from TRBV6-8 and TRBJ2-7; TRBD1 agrees at 8 bases. Germline V CDR1 and CDR2: MNHGY, SAAAGT. V gave up 5 bases and J gave up 3 bases; unmatched junction bases: 9. The CDR3 spans 15 residues. The CDR3 DNA reads as TGTGCCAGCAGTCGATCCGACAGGGGTATCTACGAGCAGTACTTC. Its protein product is CASSRSDRGIYEQYF.

The chain recombines TRBV5-6 with TRBJ2-7; 11 bases align to TRBD1. The CDR3 has 17 amino acids. V shed 4 bases and J 1 base; nucleotides not matched to a gene: 10. Germline CDR1 is SGHDT and CDR2 is YYEEEE. The CDR3: CASSPLPGTGGSYEQYF. CDR3 bases: TGTGCCAGCAGCCCCCTACCCGGGACAGGGGGGTCCTACGAGCAGTACTTC.

This clonotype showed up just a few times. For the CDR3, the DNA is TGCAGGGCGGGGACTAGCGGGACCTCCTACGAGCAGTACTTC. It is translated as CRAGTSGTSYEQYF. This chain connects TRBV20-1 to TRBJ2-7, with TRBD2 identical over 13 bases. Per the germline V gene, CDR1 is DFQATT and CDR2 is SNEGSKA (reference sequence). The CDR3 runs to 14 residues.

The V call is TRBV19, the J call TRBJ2-2; D unclear. This CDR3 comprises 12 residues. Trimming stripped 5 bases from V and 7 bases from J, with 8 bases between. Looked up from germline, CDR1 is LNHDA and CDR2 is SQIVND (reference sequence). The CDR3 DNA sequence: TGTGCCAGTAGTCGGTTGGGCGGGGAGCTGTTTTTT. This encodes CASSRLGGELFF.

The chain employs TRBV6-6 and TRBJ2-6; 9 bases line up with TRBD1. The CDR3 sequence is 19 residues long. Germline trimming cut 1 base from V and 0 bases from J; bases unmatched to any gene: 7. The germline CDR1 and CDR2 sequences are MNHNY and SVGAGI (reference sequence). The CDR3 loop is CASSYFKGQGSSGANVLTF. CDR3 in DNA: TGTGCCAGCAGTTACTTTAAGGGACAGGGAAGCTCTGGGGCCAACGTCCTGACTTTC.

The chain carries TRBV18 and TRBJ1-5; tentatively, D is TRBD1 (5 bases). The CDR3 loop spans 15 amino acids. Deletions cut 3 bases from V and 6 bases from J, with 15 bases between. Germline V lookup: CDR1 KGHSH, CDR2 LQKENI. The CDR3 DNA reads as TGTGCCAGCTCACCGTCCCAGGGATCAGTTCAGCCCCAGCATTTT. This translates into CASSPSQGSVQPQHF.

The chain uses TRBV5-1 and TRBJ2-1, with unresolved D. There are 17 residues in the CDR3. Germline assignment: CDR1 SGHRS and CDR2 YFSETQ. V shed 0 bases and J shed 2 bases, with 15 bases lying between them. CDR3 coding DNA: TGCGCCAGCAGCTTGGTCGGTGTGGGTATGCCCTACAATGAGCAGTTCTTC. It codes for CASSLVGVGMPYNEQFF.

Turning to this clonotype: The germline gene is not matched at one end of the junction; a read error may be the cause. The chain recombines TRBV5-4 with TRBJ2-5, with unresolved D. Looked up from germline, CDR1 is SGHNT and CDR2 is YYREEE (reference sequence). The CDR3 is 16 amino acids. CDR3 DNA sequence: TGTGCCAGCAGCTTGGCCCACTCCAATGCCCAAGAGACCAAGTACTTC. It encodes CASSLAHSNAQETKYF.

This clonotype has at least ten counts. The chain carries TRBV7-2 and TRBJ2-7, with D maybe TRBD1 (6 bases). Per germline, CDR1 SGHTA and CDR2 FQGNSA. The CDR3 has 15 amino acids. V gave up 1 base and J gave up 3 bases, with 13 bases separating them. CDR3 region: CASSLGTDNFYEQYF. CDR3 DNA: TGTGCCAGCAGCTTAGGGACAGATAATTTCTACGAGCAGTACTTC.

The chain employs TRBV10-3 and TRBJ1-3, with D possibly matching TRBD1 (5 bases). Trimming pared 11 bases from V and 8 bases from J, leaving 19 bases between. Germline V gives CDR1 ENHRY, CDR2 SYGVKD. CDR3 length equals 13 residues. CDR3 sequence (DNA): TGTGCCGCCTCCGGGACGGTCGGGCACACCATATATTTT. Protein: CAASGTVGHTIYF.

This clonotype was seen only a few times. The chain has TRBV6-1 and TRBJ2-7, with D unresolved. Germline V gene sequence: CDR1 MNHNS, CDR2 SASEGT. Deletions cut 6 bases from V and 4 bases from J, with 7 bases between. The CDR3 has 11 residues. CDR3 amino acids: CASRYGYEQYF. The CDR3 bases are TGTGCCAGCAGGTACGGTTACGAGCAGTACTTC.

This clonotype was observed a few times. The gene calls are TRBV6-6 and TRBJ1-1, with no clear D. Germline-derived CDR1 and CDR2 are MNHNY and SVGAGI (reference sequence). V lost 6 bases and J 5 bases, leaving 19 bases between the germline ends. The CDR3 has 15 amino acids. For the CDR3, the DNA is TGTGCCAGCAGAAGAAACCAAGACTCCGGTACTGAAGCTTTCTTT. Its protein is CASRRNQDSGTEAFF.

This clonotype was detected only a few times. In DNA form, the CDR3 reads TGTGCCAGCATGGGGATTCTAATTAGACAGGGCGCGAACACCGGGGAGCTGTTTTTT. Amino acid sequence: CASMGILIRQGANTGELFF. The rearrangement links TRBV6-1 to TRBJ2-2; 7 bases fit TRBD1. The CDR3 totals 19 residues. Per the germline V gene, CDR1 is MNHNS and CDR2 is SASEGT. Trimming at V came to 7 bases and at J to 0 bases, leaving 17 bases not matched to a gene.

A few counts support this clonotype. This chain joins TRBV24-1 and TRBJ1-5; D is uncertain. Germline V gives CDR1 KGHDR, CDR2 SFDVKD. The germline V and J ends were trimmed by 3 bases and 1 base, with 12 bases remaining between them. The CDR3 extends over 16 amino acids. The CDR3 spells CATSDVNQPSNQPQHF. The CDR3 nucleotides read TGTGCCACCAGTGATGTAAACCAACCCAGCAATCAGCCCCAGCATTTT.

The CDR3 region has the DNA TGTGCCAGTAGTTTTGGGACAGGCCTGAGCTCCTACAATGAGCAGTTCTTC. It is translated as CASSFGTGLSSYNEQFF. V is TRBV19 and J is TRBJ2-1; 8 nucleotides align to TRBD1. This CDR3 has 17 amino acids. Germline V CDR1 and CDR2: LNHDA, SQIVND (reference sequence). V gave up 5 bases and J gave up 0 bases; unmatched junction bases: 9.

This chain uses TRBV24-1 with TRBJ2-2; D perhaps matches TRBD2 (5 bases). In germline, CDR1 is KGHDR, CDR2 SFDVKD. V dropped 3 bases and J dropped 4 bases, with 11 bases sitting between them. The CDR3 is 15 amino acids. CDR3 DNA sequence: TGTGCCACCAGTGATACCAATCGGGGCACCGGGGAGCTGTTTTTT. It specifies CATSDTNRGTGELFF.

This clonotype appeared a few times. This chain links TRBV7-8 with TRBJ1-5, with TRBD1 as a possible D gene (5 bases). The CDR3 length is 16 residues. The V and J ends lost 0 bases and 6 bases respectively, with 15 bases between them. CDR1 is SGHVS, CDR2 FQNEAQ, per germline. CDR3: CASSLAEWGSGQPQHF. As DNA, the CDR3 is TGTGCCAGCAGCTTAGCCGAATGGGGGTCGGGTCAGCCCCAGCATTTT.

Regarding this clonotype: One junction end does not reproduce the germline sequence, and a read error may be involved. The CDR3 reads CASSRVGQETQSF. CDR3 DNA sequence: TGCGCCAGCAGCCGGGTTGGGCAAGAGACCCAGTCCTTC. The gene calls are TRBV4-1 and TRBJ2-5; D gene unclear. The germline CDR1 and CDR2 sequences are MGHRA and YSYEKL. The CDR3 runs 13 residues.

This clonotype showed up just a few times. CDR3 nucleotide sequence: TGTGCCAGCAGACTAACCGGGACGGAGAAGCCTAACTATGGCTACACCTTC. It yields the protein CASRLTGTEKPNYGYTF. V usage is TRBV6-8 and J usage is TRBJ1-2; weak D call: TRBD1 (5 bases). Germline V lookup: CDR1 MNHGY, CDR2 SAAAGT. CDR3 length: 17 residues. V lost 6 bases to trimming and J lost 0 bases, with 20 bases between them.

The CDR3 spells CASSLLEGGGYTF. The CDR3 nucleotides are TGTGCCAGCAGCTTATTAGAAGGGGGTGGCTACACCTTC. This sequence joins TRBV7-6 and TRBJ1-2; D is perhaps TRBD1 (6 bases). This CDR3 region has 13 residues. Between the trimmed V and J ends, which lost 2 bases and 7 bases, there was a span of 11 bases. Per germline, CDR1 SGHVS and CDR2 FNYEAQ.

Details on this clonotype: Since a much larger clone is just one base distant, this may be a read error. The chain is built from TRBV7-2 and TRBJ2-2; 9 bases match TRBD1. J gave up 6 bases and V 2 bases, and 7 bases lay outside the gene matches. CDR1 is SGHTA and CDR2 is FQGNSA in the germline V gene. The CDR3 is 16 residues long. The CDR3 DNA sequence: TGTGCCAGCAGCTTAAGGGGACAGGGTGGGGCCGGGGAGCTGTTTTTT. It encodes CASSLRGQGGAGELFF.

The J gene is TRBJ1-2, the V gene TRBV7-2; D call uncertain. The germline gives CDR1 SGHTA, CDR2 FQGNSA. Trimming left V 5 bases short and J 2 bases short, with 18 bases between. The CDR3 runs 16 residues. DNA for the CDR3: TGTGCCAGCAGCCGACCCCCTGTACTGGGGAACTATGGCTACACCTTC. It is translated as CASSRPPVLGNYGYTF.

This clonotype was counted between two and nine times. The V call is TRBV12-3 or TRBV12-4, the J call TRBJ2-2; a possible D gene is TRBD1 (5 bases). Trimming removed 5 bases at V and 0 bases at J, with 19 bases between. This CDR3 has 18 residues. The CDR3, as DNA: TGTGCCAGCAGTCGAAAGGGCGGACAAGAGACGAACACCGGGGAGCTGTTTTTT. It encodes CASSRKGGQETNTGELFF.

The chain uses TRBV6-2 or TRBV6-3 and TRBJ1-5; TRBD1 matches at 12 bases. The V segment lost 6 bases and the J segment 2 bases; nucleotides outside the gene matches: 8. Germline CDR1 is MNHEY and CDR2 is SVGEGT. The CDR3 contains 17 residues. The CDR3 sequence: CASSGGTGGAGNQPQHF. The DNA for the CDR3 is TGTGCCAGCAGCGGCGGGACAGGGGGCGCGGGCAATCAGCCCCAGCATTTT.

This clonotype was recorded many times. The V gene is TRBV7-2, the J gene TRBJ2-3; TRBD2 is a possible D gene (5 bases). This CDR3 has 20 residues. Germline V gives CDR1 SGHTA, CDR2 FQGNSA. The V end was cut by 1 base, the J end by 0 bases, with 23 bases between. Written as DNA, the CDR3 is TGTGCCAGCAGCTTAGTTGGGCAGAAGTTAAGCGGAACTAGCACAGATACGCAGTATTTT. Amino acid sequence: CASSLVGQKLSGTSTDTQYF.